Described below is a single T cell receptor beta chain sequence and its context. Its cognate antigen is unknown. TCR beta CDR3 region amplification was performed from RNA transcripts. First-round RT-PCR with HTBI primers amplified the TCR CDR3 region. In TCRdb, the multiplex PCR reads were re-called with MiXCR into one record per CDR3 protein. The sample holds more than 300,000 distinct CDR3 sequences, around 15% seen once. The data derive from a study of T cells in Graves' hyperthyroidism and ophthalmopathy. In the study overall: Peripheral blood specimens were obtained at initial diagnosis, prior to any treatment.

Study-wide findings and caveats: Blood held most thyroid clonotypes expanded above 0.001 frequency.

The CDR3 covers 14 residues. CDR1 is SGHDT, CDR2 YYEEEE, per germline. V gave up 4 bases and J gave up 4 bases; unmatched junction bases: 7. This chain uses TRBV5-6 with TRBJ1-1, with TRBD1 matching over 7 bases. The clonotype was recovered from a woman aged 30 to 39 with Graves' ophthalmopathy. The material sequenced was blood. The CDR3 loop is CASSILTGATEAFF. CDR3 in DNA: TGTGCCAGCAGCATACTAACAGGGGCCACTGAAGCTTTCTTT.